This paragraph reports one T cell receptor beta chain. The data are from a study of T cells and Merkel cell carcinoma outcomes. In germline, CDR1 is SEHNR, CDR2 FQNEAQ (reference sequence). V was clipped by 0 bases and J by 0 bases, with 11 bases between them. This CDR3 region has 16 residues. Sequencing was performed with immunoSEQ multiplex PCR; in TCRdb, only in-frame clones are kept and a portion is missing. The sample consists of several hundred clones, less than 90% of them appearing once. The sequenced sample was tumor tissue from Merkel cell carcinoma. This TCR came from a human donor with Merkel cell carcinoma. The chain carries TRBV7-9 and TRBJ1-2, with D maybe TRBD1 (5 bases). This CDR3 is CASSLALGTANYGYTF. The CDR3 DNA reads as TGTGCCAGCAGCTTAGCTTTGGGGACCGCTAACTATGGCTACACCTTC.